This TCR beta chain was sequenced in a study of shared clonotypes between healthy human individuals. With 7 bases removed from V and 6 bases from J, the gap between germline ends came to 17 bases. The CDR3 loop spans 14 amino acids. Germline V gene lookup returns CDR1 MGHDK and CDR2 SYGVNS. TCRdb keeps only in-frame clones here, not all; method: immunoSEQ multiplex PCR. The repertoire holds fewer than 500,000 clones, with 75% to 80% as singletons. This clone appeared once. The V gene is TRBV25-1, the J gene TRBJ2-3; a possible D gene is TRBD2 (6 bases). This receptor was obtained from a woman aged 35 to 49 in good health. Some clones in this sample may be carry-over from other donors' samples. The sample consisted of PBMCs. In nucleotides, the CDR3 is TGTGCCAGCATGGAGGGGAGCTCGTATGATACGCAGTATTTT. It translates to CASMEGSSYDTQYF.